This T cell receptor beta chain appears in the sequencing data of a study of T cells after posttransplantation cyclophosphamide. The germline V gene has CDR1 GTSNPN and CDR2 SVGIG (reference sequence). Trimming cost V 2 bases and J 4 bases, with 21 bases left between them. There are 18 residues in the CDR3. A marrow graft followed busulfan-fludarabine conditioning, with cyclophosphamide on days +3 and +4. On this clone itself: Its antigen is undetermined.

Study-wide results and caveats: After PTCy, TRB diversity resembled that of CNI/methotrexate controls.

The data were produced by immunoSEQ multiplex PCR, yet TCRdb's version contains in-frame clones alone and is incomplete. The data contain about 22,000 clones, about nine tenths of them singletons. This receptor was identified in a female patient younger than 45 who received an allogeneic stem cell transplant from an unrelated donor, was CMV-positive, and had no GVHD. T cells may partly derive from the graft donor. V is TRBV30 and J is TRBJ1-6; D possibly corresponds to TRBD1 (5 bases). Material: PBMCs, obtained after allogeneic stem cell transplant with posttransplant cyclophosphamide. CDR3 nucleotides: TGTGCCTGGAGTCCGCATCCAGGCGCTGGGGCTTATAATTCACCCCTCCACTTT. Encoded protein: CAWSPHPGAGAYNSPLHF.